This TCR beta chain was profiled in a study of response to subunit inactivated influenza vaccine (dated by TCRdb to 2016 to 2018). About the study as a whole: Deep quantitative T cell receptor repertoire profiling was used in the study to track responses to a trivalent subunit inactivated influenza vaccine.

CDR1 and CDR2 (SGHRS, YFSETQ) derive from the germline V gene. Spanning cysteine to phenylalanine, the CDR3 consists of 16 amino acids. Only the CDR3 portion is preserved as DNA: 48 bases, with reading frame beginning at the first base. The junction carries 18 bases between V and J, which are trimmed by 3 bases and 4 bases respectively. Library generation was performed with RT-PCR. This sample was sequenced with an Illumina HiSeq 2500. TCRdb itself trimmed the public reads at Q25 with fastp, ran MiXCR and retained productive beta chains. Rows matching on CDR3 protein sequence are summarized as one entry with the most common DNA and genes. The sample table holds just under 550,000 distinct CDR3 sequences, of which 20% to 25% were seen once. Roughly 2.8% of the sample is taken by the ten largest. The paper's findings and limits, for the study overall: The authors proposed that each seasonal influenza vaccination may bring in only a limited number of new T cells.

On this clonotype itself: Its antigen is unknown. Base quality data are lacking; no much larger clone is found one base away.

The same sample was also used in a study of T cells expressing NK-cell markers. The second paper states: 5'RACE template switching, by which a universal primer site and unique molecular identifiers were added, was used to make TCR beta cDNA libraries. In sorted CD3+CD56+NKG2C+, CD3+CD56+NKG2C- and CD3+CD56-NKG2C+ T-cell subsets from roughly 8 donors, TCR beta-chain repertoires were profiled. Of the eight sequenced donors, seven were found to be HCMV-seropositive and one was found to be HCMV-seronegative. To restrict sorting to alphabetaTCR-expressing T cells, an anti-gammadeltaTCR antibody was added in several experiments. In six donors, the dominant CD3+CD56+NKG2C+ clonotypes were among the top 10 CD8+ clonotypes and accounted for roughly 1.0-7.0% of CD8+ T cells. Those dominant clonotypes were again the most abundant among CD3+CD56-NKG2C+ cells in a handful of donors, at 28.3-60.1%. Whether the expanded NKG2C-expressing T cell clones were specific for HCMV antigens was left unclear. The study sequenced eight donors, all healthy volunteers chosen at random: three men and five women. HCMV serostatus was determined by detecting HCMV-specific IgG in serum with a commercial ELISA kit. Peripheral blood mononuclear cells were isolated from blood by Ficoll density gradient centrifugation. Magnetic immunoseparation with Miltenyi isolation kits was used to isolate CD4+ and CD8+ T cells from PBMC. Synthesis of cDNA was primed from the TCR beta constant segment and was followed by two consecutive PCR amplification steps. The libraries were sequenced on Illumina HiSeq 2000/2500, MiSeq or NextSeq, producing 2 x 150 bp reads. MIGEC was used to demultiplex reads and group reads by UMI, and MiTCR was used to assemble and quantify clonotypes. To remove erroneous sequences, TCR cDNA sequences were retained only when supported by two or more reads. The tcR package was used for downstream repertoire analysis, with clonotypes matched between fractions based on CDR3 nucleotide sequence plus V segment. VDJmatch was used to annotate antigen specificity against VDJdb, with one amino acid substitution allowed in CDR3.

This specimen consisted of CD4+ T cells sorted from PBMCs, obtained 11 to 12 days after vaccination. The chain is encoded by TRBV5-1 joined to TRBJ2-3; tentative D gene TRBD2, with 6 bases matching. This TCR derives from a man over 45 who received an inactivated influenza vaccine. Donor details come from another sample of the same person, matched by shared clones. The CDR3 protein: CASSWSLGGRADTQYF. DNA sequence: TGCGCCAGCAGCTGGTCTCTGGGGGGACGTGCAGATACGCAGTATTTT.